Described below is a single T cell receptor beta chain sequence and its context. No cognate antigen has been identified for it. No base qualities exist here, and no much larger clone lies one base off it. The same CDR3 arises from other DNA sequences in this sample as well. TCRbeta CDR3 regions were amplified from genomic DNA by means of the immunoSEQ Assay, a bias-controlled multiplex PCR. Concerning the study's data processing: The number of nucleated cells in each sample was estimated from the amplification of reference gene primers within the assay. To quantify the absolute abundance of each unique TCRbeta CDR3 rearrangement, sequence reads were collapsed and filtered. For each sample, productive Simpson clonality was calculated as the square root of Simpson's diversity index over productive rearrangements. TCRdb retrieved this table from immuneACCESS and kept in-frame rearrangements only. Not all clones are present; in checked studies, unresolved V genes account for under half, and no reason is known for the remainder. The V and J calls and the clone size are those of that table, but D and trimming were determined from the DNA. The sample table records more than 400,000 clones; 90% of these occur just once. The leading ten clones occupy approximately 0.65% of the sample.

These data come from a study of blood T cell repertoires in COVID-19 (dated by TCRdb to the early 2020s). For the wider study: The collaborator samples originated in the United States, Italy and Spain and spanned the acute and convalescent phases of COVID-19. Sample metadata almost always included a de-identified subject ID, COVID-19 status, age in years and sex. HLA class I and class II types, where available, came from metadata supplied by the sample provider rather than from assay-based typing. The repertoires were made available in a free public database intended to serve as a resource for research on the immune response to SARS-CoV-2. The material from the prospective study consisted of cDNA or gDNA derived from T cells, B-cell-depleted T cells, or PBMCs. The samples were drawn from the first 160 participants of the ongoing ImmuneRACE study and from about 1,200 subjects provided by 6 global collaborators. The dataset comprised deeply sampled blood TCRbeta repertoires from subjects exposed to, actively infected with, or recovered from COVID-19. The paper as a whole reports these results and caveats: Clinical and demographic metadata were provided uncurated, with the amount varying by source and participant.

V gives up 3 bases and J gives up 0 bases, and the segment between their germline ends measures 8 bases. The germline V gene encodes CDR1 MNHEY and CDR2 SMNVEV (reference sequence). There are 14 amino acids in the CDR3, from cysteine to phenylalanine inclusive. The kept DNA is CDR3 alone, 42 bases in frame from the first base. In the prospective study, participants were about 18 to 89 years old, resided in approximately 22 geographic areas of the United States, and were enrolled through a virtual design. Cohort assignment in the prospective study relied on participant-reported clinical history from a screening survey and a study questionnaire. For ImmuneRACE Cohort 3, a participant was defined as recovered based on two consecutive negative NP/OP PCR tests, clearance by a healthcare professional, or resolution of symptoms. Each participant in the prospective study had whole blood, serum and a nasopharyngeal or oropharyngeal swab collected by mobile phlebotomists. Over a roughly 2-month period, participants in the prospective study had the option of providing additional blood draws and questionnaires. Before DNA extraction, blood samples from the prospective study were shipped at room temperature or frozen.

This sequence uses TRBV27 and TRBJ1-1; a weak D assignment points to TRBD1 (6 bases agree). The receptor's source is a man younger than 30 who had recovered from COVID-19. Source material: PBMCs or T cells enriched from blood (not recorded which). The DNA reads as follows: TGTGCCAGCAGTTTGACAGGCCTGAACACTGAAGCTTTCTTT. Translated, this is CASSLTGLNTEAFF.